Listed here are 11 T cell receptor beta chains from one sample, sequenced in a study of CD8 T cells in Susac syndrome (dated by TCRdb to 2018 to 2020). The library was built by means of the immunoSEQ multiplex PCR assay. RNA was extracted with the RNeasy kit and roughly 0.45 to 1 ug was reverse transcribed using random hexamers. Through fastp at Q25 and MiXCR, TCRdb rebuilt clones from the public reads, retaining in-frame beta chains. When rows share a CDR3 protein, they turn into one entry using the most common DNA and genes. Present in this sample are fewer than 250,000 distinct CDR3 sequences, about 94% of which were seen just once. In total, the top ten clones hold around 0.15% of the sample. The sequenced sample consisted of CD8+ T cells from PBMCs. The source is a human donor with multiple sclerosis.

This rearrangement joins TRBV27 to TRBJ2-4; D ambiguous. The ends were cut back, 5 bases at V and 0 bases at J, with 5 bases in the middle. This CDR3 spans 13 amino acids. The V gene's germline CDR1 is MNHEY and CDR2 SMNVEV (reference sequence). This chain's CDR3 is CASSPLAKNIQYF. The CDR3 nucleotides read TGTGCCAGCAGTCCCCTAGCCAAAAACATTCAGTACTTC.

The V call is TRBV9, the J call TRBJ1-2; no clear D gene. The CDR3 sequence is 14 residues long. Trimming cost V 0 bases and J 2 bases, with 8 bases left between them. Germline V gene sequence: CDR1 SGDLS, CDR2 YYNGEE. In nucleotides, the CDR3 is TGTGCCAGCAGCGTAGCTGAAAACAACTATGGCTACACCTTC. It translates to CASSVAENNYGYTF.

The V and J genes are TRBV9 and TRBJ1-1, with a tentative D call TRBD1 (5 bases). In germline, CDR1 is SGDLS, CDR2 YYNGEE. CDR3 size: 15 residues. Deletions cut 0 bases from V and 4 bases from J, with 13 bases between. The CDR3 sequence is CASSVEGQATTEAFF. The CDR3 DNA is TGTGCCAGCAGCGTAGAGGGGCAGGCGACCACTGAAGCTTTCTTT. The whole variable domain, remainder taken from reference TRBV9 and TRBJ1-1, is DSGVTQTPKHLITATGQRVTLRCSPRSGDLSVYWYQQSLDQGLQFLIQYYNGEERAKGNILERFSAQQFPDLHSELNLSSLELGDSALYFCASSVEGQATTEAFFGQGTRLTVV.

The V and J genes are TRBV4-2 and TRBJ1-3; TRBD1 matches 7 bases. The CDR3 contains 17 residues. V lost 2 bases to trimming and J lost 0 bases; unmatched junction nucleotides: 7. Germline V gene sequence: CDR1 LGHNA, CDR2 YNFKEQ. The CDR3 coding sequence is TGTGCCAGCAGCCAAACACAGGGGCCGGACTCTGGAAACACCATATATTTT. Amino acids: CASSQTQGPDSGNTIYF.

CDR3: CASSQDRAGTTGELFF. The CDR3 DNA is TGCGCCAGCAGCCAAGATCGAGCAGGGACCACCGGGGAGCTGTTTTTT. J is TRBJ2-2 and V is TRBV4-3; possibly TRBD1 or TRBD2 for D (5 bases each). Germline-derived CDR1 and CDR2 are LGHNA and YSLEER. Trimming shortened V by 0 bases and J by 4 bases, and 12 bases separated the two germline ends. The CDR3 extends over 16 amino acids.

The V call is TRBV5-4, the J call TRBJ1-2; 8 bases are shared with TRBD1. Trimming removed 4 bases from V and 4 bases from J; junction bases left unmatched: 9. Germline V gene lookup returns CDR1 SGHNT and CDR2 YYREEE (reference sequence). The CDR3 has 15 residues. CDR3 loop: CASSGTPGQVYGYTF. CDR3 sequence (DNA): TGTGCCAGCAGCGGAACACCGGGACAGGTCTATGGCTACACCTTC.

CDR3: CASSLDGSYEQYF. The CDR3 DNA reads TGTGCCAGCAGCTTGGACGGGTCCTACGAGCAGTACTTC. This chain uses TRBV7-9 with TRBJ2-7; no clear D gene. Trimming removed 3 bases from V and 1 base from J, with 7 bases in between. From germline, CDR1 is SEHNR and CDR2 FQNEAQ (reference sequence). The CDR3 is 13 residues long.

The rearrangement uses TRBV13 and TRBJ2-1; 13 positions match TRBD2. This CDR3 is built from 17 residues. In germline, CDR1 is PRHDT, CDR2 FYEKMQ (reference sequence). The J segment lost 5 bases and the V segment lost 5 bases, leaving 9 bases of the junction unmatched. The CDR3 sequence is CASSLGLAGDGNNEQFF. The DNA of the CDR3 is TGTGCCAGCAGCCTCGGACTAGCGGGAGATGGGAACAATGAGCAGTTCTTC. The full variable domain, completed using reference TRBV13 and TRBJ2-1, is AAGVIQSPRHLIKEKRETATLKCYPIPRHDTVYWYQQGPGQDPQFLISFYEKMQSDKGSIPDRFSAQQFSDYHSELNMSSLELGDSALYFCASSLGLAGDGNNEQFFGPGTRLTVL.

Here the CDR3 reads CASSLDRGTYEQYF. In nucleotides, the CDR3 is TGTGCCAGCAGTTTAGACAGGGGGACCTACGAGCAGTACTTC. The gene calls are TRBV27 and TRBJ2-7, with 9 nucleotides matching TRBD1. Germline V gene data show CDR1 as MNHEY and CDR2 as SMNVEV (reference sequence). V lost 2 bases and J lost 2; bases outside the gene matches: 1. There are 14 residues in the CDR3.

This chain links TRBV15 with TRBJ1-5, with TRBD1 as a possible D gene (5 bases). V lost 4 bases and J lost 5, with 9 bases in between. CDR3 length: 13 amino acids. CDR1 LNHNV and CDR2 YYDKDF come from the germline V gene (reference sequence). The CDR3 DNA is TGTGCCACCAGCACTCGAGGGGATCAGCCCCAGCATTTT. Protein sequence: CATSTRGDQPQHF. The full variable domain, rest sourced from reference TRBV15 and TRBJ1-5, is DAMVIQNPRYQVTQFGKPVTLSCSQTLNHNVMYWYQQKSSQAPKLLFHYYDKDFNNEADTPDNFQSRRPNTSFCFLDIRSPGLGDTAMYLCATSTRGDQPQHFGDGTRLSIL.

CDR3 region: CASSFGTKASTDTQYF. The DNA for the CDR3 is TGTGCCAGCAGTTTTGGGACTAAAGCAAGCACAGATACGCAGTATTTT. J is TRBJ2-3 and V is TRBV28; TRBD2 matches 7 bases. This CDR3 contains 16 residues. Germline trimming cut 3 bases from V and 0 bases from J; bases unmatched to any gene: 6. From germline, CDR1 is MDHEN and CDR2 SYDVKM.